A single sample is the source of the 27 T cell receptor beta chains below, sequenced in a study of shared clonotypes between healthy human individuals. The data were produced by immunoSEQ multiplex PCR, yet TCRdb's version contains in-frame clones alone and is incomplete. The sample includes about 1,900,000 clones, about 95% seen only once; the top ten take more than 0.95%. CD45RO-negative CD8 cells positively selected for CCR7 made up the naive population, which excluded terminally differentiated effector memory CD45RA+ cells. Material: naive CD8+ T cells sorted from blood. The source of these receptors is a man younger than 30 in good health.

The J gene is TRBJ2-3, the V gene TRBV7-9, with 12 bases that match TRBD2. CDR1 is SEHNR, CDR2 FQNEAQ, per germline (reference sequence). The CDR3 contains 18 residues. V dropped 7 bases and J dropped 3; count of bases not matched to a gene: 14. This CDR3 is CASTHGLAGGSGTDTQYF. The CDR3 nucleotides read TGTGCCAGCACCCACGGGCTAGCGGGGGGGAGTGGGACAGATACGCAGTATTTT.

The genes are TRBV11-1 and TRBJ1-1; D might be TRBD1 (5 bases). The V end lost 0 bases, the J end lost 4 bases, and 15 bases lay between the germline ends. Germline V gene sequence: CDR1 SGHAT, CDR2 FQDESV (reference sequence). The CDR3 has 16 amino acids. The CDR3 sequence is CASSLARQGAFTEAFF. The CDR3 DNA is TGTGCCAGCAGCTTAGCGCGCCAAGGGGCCTTCACTGAAGCTTTCTTT.

This chain links TRBV9 with TRBJ2-5; D perhaps matches TRBD2 (6 bases). CDR1 SGDLS and CDR2 YYNGEE come from the germline V gene. The CDR3 extends over 15 amino acids. Between the trimmed V and J ends, which lost 0 bases and 4 bases, there was a span of 13 bases. CDR3 sequence: CASSVAGDSRETQYF. As DNA, the CDR3 is TGTGCCAGCAGCGTAGCGGGAGATTCCCGAGAGACCCAGTACTTC.

This clone was recorded only once. The V and J genes are TRBV9 and TRBJ1-2, with D perhaps matching TRBD1 (6 bases). Deletions cut 0 bases from V and 5 bases from J, with 11 bases between. The germline gives CDR1 SGDLS, CDR2 YYNGEE. There are 14 residues in the CDR3. The CDR3 is CASSVARDTYGYTF. CDR3 bases: TGTGCCAGCAGCGTAGCCCGGGACACTTATGGCTACACCTTC.

CDR3: CASSEGLLTYEQYF. The CDR3 coding sequence is TGTGCCAGCAGTGAAGGACTGTTGACCTACGAGCAGTACTTC. The chain joins TRBV6-1 to TRBJ2-7; D unresolved. Trimming removed 1 base at V and 2 bases at J, with 9 bases between. Germline lookup yields CDR1 MNHNS and CDR2 SASEGT. The CDR3 loop spans 14 amino acids.

The chain uses TRBV6-5 and TRBJ1-1; D is perhaps TRBD1 (5 bases). Between the trimmed V and J ends, which lost 0 bases and 3 bases, there was a span of 14 bases. The length of the CDR3 is 16 residues. Germline V gene data show CDR1 as MNHEY and CDR2 as SVGAGI. The DNA for the CDR3 is TGTGCCAGCAGTTACTCTGACAGTTGGGCTGACACTGAAGCTTTCTTT. Protein sequence: CASSYSDSWADTEAFF.

This chain joins TRBV11-2 and TRBJ2-2; D could derive from TRBD1 or TRBD2 (5 bases each). V shed 1 base and J shed 8 bases, with 14 bases lying between them. The CDR3 totals 15 residues. CDR1 SGHAT and CDR2 FQNNGV come from the germline V gene. In DNA form, the CDR3 reads TGTGCCAGCAGCTTAGTCGGACCCGGGACGGGGGAGCTGTTTTTT. Its protein product is CASSLVGPGTGELFF.

The V and J genes are TRBV11-2 and TRBJ2-3; D is ambiguous. Germline V lookup: CDR1 SGHAT, CDR2 FQNNGV. The CDR3 length is 13 residues. Trimming stripped 0 bases from V and 4 bases from J, with 5 bases between. CDR3 sequence (DNA): TGTGCCAGCAGCTTAGAGTCCCCAGATACGCAGTATTTT. Translation: CASSLESPDTQYF.

V and J are TRBV28 and TRBJ1-4, with D hard to call. V shed 3 bases and J shed 5 bases, with 16 bases lying between them. CDR3 length equals 16 residues. CDR1 is MDHEN and CDR2 is SYDVKM in the germline V gene. CDR3 sequence reads: CASSFPAEGRNEKLFF. The CDR3 bases are TGTGCCAGCAGTTTCCCCGCAGAGGGTCGGAATGAAAAACTGTTTTTT.

V is TRBV10-3 and J is TRBJ2-1; 10 nucleotides line up with TRBD2. Germline CDR1 and CDR2: ENHRY and SYGVKD. V dropped 1 base and J dropped 4; count of bases not matched to a gene: 13. The CDR3 is made up of 19 amino acids. The CDR3 DNA reads as TGTGCCATCAGTGAGTTTCTAGGGCCATTAGCGGGGGGTTACAATGAGCAGTTCTTC. Translated, it gives CAISEFLGPLAGGYNEQFF.

V usage is TRBV6-6 and J usage is TRBJ1-2; D is perhaps TRBD1 (5 bases). Germline V gene data show CDR1 as MNHNY and CDR2 as SVGAGI (reference sequence). Between the trimmed V and J ends, which lost 7 bases and 5 bases, there was a span of 14 bases. This CDR3 has 13 amino acids. The CDR3 DNA is TGTGCCAGCACCTCGACAGAGGAATATGGCTACACCTTC. Protein product: CASTSTEEYGYTF.

The rearrangement uses TRBV19 and TRBJ2-2; D is unresolved. Trimming removed 3 bases at V and 6 bases at J, with 11 bases between. The length of the CDR3 is 14 residues. Per the germline V gene, CDR1 is LNHDA and CDR2 is SQIVND (reference sequence). The CDR3 DNA sequence: TGTGCCAGTAGTATTGTTGACCCGTCCGGGGAGCTGTTTTTT. It encodes CASSIVDPSGELFF.

A single count supports this clone. The rearrangement joins TRBV6-5 to TRBJ2-7; D ambiguous. Deletions cut 8 bases from V and 7 bases from J, with 9 bases between. The CDR3 has 10 residues. Looked up from germline, CDR1 is MNHEY and CDR2 is SVGAGI. The CDR3 DNA is TGTGCCAGCTCGGTAGTGGAGCAGTACTTC. Its translation is CASSVVEQYF.

The CDR3 DNA sequence: TGTGCCACCCAGAAGGGAGAAAAACTGTTTTTT. The encoded protein is CATQKGEKLFF. V and J are TRBV6-5 and TRBJ1-4; D not resolved. V was shortened by 10 bases and J by 8 bases, with 11 bases between the two germline ends. The CDR3 length is 11 residues. Germline CDR1 is MNHEY and CDR2 is SVGAGI.

This chain joins TRBV5-5 and TRBJ1-2, with 9 bases lining up with TRBD1. The CDR3 has 15 amino acids. The V and J ends lost 4 bases and 3 bases, in that order; junction bases with no gene match: 7. Germline loops: CDR1 SGHKS, CDR2 YYEKEE (reference sequence). The chain's CDR3 is CASSTGTGMDYGYTF. The CDR3 DNA reads TGTGCCAGCAGCACAGGGACAGGGATGGACTATGGCTACACCTTC. The full variable domain, completed using reference TRBV5-5 and TRBJ1-2, is DAGVTQSPTHLIKTRGQQVTLRCSPISGHKSVSWYQQVLGQGPQFIFQYYEKEERGRGNFPDRFSARQFPNYSSELNVNALLLGDSALYLCASSTGTGMDYGYTFGSGTRLTVV.

The chain links TRBV9 to TRBJ2-1, with a weak D call TRBD2 (7 bases). The CDR3 spans 15 residues. V was trimmed by 5 bases and J by 7 bases, leaving 19 bases between them. The germline V gene encodes CDR1 SGDLS and CDR2 YYNGEE. The CDR3 here is CASSLVEGGPNEQFF. In DNA, the CDR3 is TGTGCCAGCAGTCTTGTAGAGGGGGGGCCGAATGAGCAGTTCTTC.

V usage is TRBV10-1 and J usage is TRBJ1-5; perhaps TRBD1 as D (5 bases). The CDR3 has 16 amino acids. V lost 3 bases to trimming and J lost 3 bases, with 15 bases between them. Germline V gene lookup returns CDR1 WNHNN and CDR2 SYGVQD (reference sequence). The CDR3 spells CASSEVGTGTNQPQHF. The CDR3 nucleotides are TGCGCCAGCAGTGAAGTAGGCACGGGGACCAATCAGCCCCAGCATTTT.

This chain links TRBV5-5 with TRBJ2-7; D is perhaps TRBD1 (5 bases). Germline assignment: CDR1 SGHKS and CDR2 YYEKEE (reference sequence). The CDR3 loop spans 15 amino acids. Trimming shortened V by 6 bases and J by 0 bases, and 16 bases separated the two germline ends. CDR3 amino acids: CASITQPTVSYEQYF. The CDR3 coding sequence is TGTGCCAGCATTACCCAGCCGACAGTCTCCTACGAGCAGTACTTC.

The gene calls are TRBV6-1 and TRBJ2-6; no reliable D call. From germline, CDR1 is MNHNS and CDR2 SASEGT. The CDR3 consists of 17 residues. V shed 4 bases and J shed 0 bases, with 13 bases lying between them. The CDR3 here is CASSGSRILSGANVLTF. CDR3 sequence (DNA): TGTGCCAGCAGTGGGTCCAGGATCCTCTCTGGGGCCAACGTCCTGACTTTC.

The chain employs TRBV28 and TRBJ2-1, with D uncertain. Looked up from germline, CDR1 is MDHEN and CDR2 is SYDVKM. V gave up 6 bases and J gave up 9 bases, with 9 bases separating them. This CDR3 comprises 11 residues. The CDR3 loop is CASSRSLEQFF. The CDR3 nucleotides are TGTGCCAGCAGCCGATCCCTTGAGCAGTTCTTC.

This sequence joins TRBV7-9 and TRBJ1-4; maybe TRBD1 (5 bases). The CDR3 has 15 residues. From germline, CDR1 is SEHNR and CDR2 FQNEAQ (reference sequence). Trimming took 5 bases from V and 8 from J, leaving 18 bases between them. Here the CDR3 reads CASSPGGSLWEKLFF. The CDR3 DNA reads TGTGCCAGCAGCCCCGGGGGGTCGCTTTGGGAAAAACTGTTTTTT.

The V gene is TRBV7-9, the J gene TRBJ2-7, with 9 bases aligning to TRBD1. The germline V gene has CDR1 SEHNR and CDR2 FQNEAQ (reference sequence). This CDR3 comprises 16 residues. Trimming took 5 bases from V and 4 from J; bases not matched to a gene: 12. The CDR3 is CASSDPGQGLVYEQYF. The CDR3 region has the DNA TGTGCCAGCAGCGACCCGGGACAGGGCTTGGTTTACGAGCAGTACTTC.

The gene calls are TRBV5-6 and TRBJ2-5; TRBD2 agrees at 8 bases. V was clipped by 1 base and J by 4 bases; unmatched bases: 12. Germline V CDR1 and CDR2: SGHDT, YYEEEE. This CDR3 comprises 17 residues. The CDR3: CASSLIFDGGARETQYF. CDR3 sequence (DNA): TGTGCCAGCAGCTTGATTTTTGACGGGGGGGCCCGAGAGACCCAGTACTTC.

The chain carries TRBV4-1 and TRBJ2-1; D remains unclear. The V gene's germline CDR1 is MGHRA and CDR2 YSYEKL. CDR3 length: 12 amino acids. The V gene lost 5 bases and the J gene lost 9 bases, with 11 bases spanning the gap. The CDR3 nucleotides are TGCGCCAGCAGCACAGTGGGGTTTGAGCAGTTCTTC. Translating gives CASSTVGFEQFF.

The rearrangement joins TRBV5-1 to TRBJ2-7; D perhaps matches TRBD1 (6 bases). The ends were cut back, 5 bases at V and 2 bases at J, with 26 bases in the middle. The length of the CDR3 is 18 residues. The germline CDR1 and CDR2 sequences are SGHRS and YFSETQ. The CDR3 DNA reads as TGCGCCAGCAGAGGTAGTACAGGGAGTTCGGCTAAAACCTACGAGCAGTACTTC. Amino acid sequence: CASRGSTGSSAKTYEQYF.

This chain joins TRBV6-6 and TRBJ1-3, with no clear D. The V gene's germline CDR1 is MNHNY and CDR2 SVGAGI (reference sequence). Trimming took 4 bases from V and 0 from J, leaving 7 bases between them. This CDR3 is built from 14 residues. CDR3: CASSLTVSGNTIYF. In nucleotides, the CDR3 is TGTGCCAGCAGTTTAACAGTCTCTGGAAACACCATATATTTT.

The genes are TRBV4-1 and TRBJ1-5; D uncertain. The CDR3 is made up of 15 amino acids. CDR1 and CDR2 (germline): MGHRA, YSYEKL. The V and J ends lost 0 bases and 0 bases respectively, with 6 bases between them. DNA for the CDR3: TGCGCCAGCAGCCAAGAATTTTATAGCAATCAGCCCCAGCATTTT. This translates into CASSQEFYSNQPQHF.